This TCR beta chain originates from a study of T cells expressing NK-cell markers. At the level of the study: The TCR beta repertoires originated in sorted CD3+CD56+NKG2C+, CD3+CD56+NKG2C- and CD3+CD56-NKG2C+ T cells. HCMV seropositivity characterized most of the eight sequenced donors, and seronegativity one.

Study-wide results and limits: Dominant NKG2C+ clonotypes in a handful of donors made up about 1.0-7.0% of CD8+ T cells.

Points on this clonotype: The antigen remains unidentified.

The CDR3 has 11 amino acids. Germline V lookup: CDR1 GTSNPN, CDR2 SVGIG (reference sequence). After re-calling the 5' RACE reads, TCRdb lists one entry per CDR3 protein, DNA absent. The data include hundreds of thousands of distinct CDR3 sequences; the top ten clones carry approximately 3.6%. This clonotype was sampled from a young man in good health. The chain employs TRBV30 and TRBJ2-1; TCRdb proposes TRBD1, but this gene call is untestable without DNA. The sequenced sample consisted of blood T cells: a sorted CD56 or NKG2C T cell subset, CD4+ or CD8+ T cells, or bulk PBMC T cells (not recorded which). CDR3 residues: CAWGGPNEQFF.